This TCR beta chain was found in a study of shared clonotypes between healthy human individuals. With respect to this clone: The antigen is undetermined.

Findings and caveats of the study: Non-shared clonotypes showed lower generation probabilities than clonotypes common to all four donors.

Sorted-subset replicate PCR reactions contained 150 to 200 ng DNA, corresponding to about 30,000 T cell genomes. Assay used: immunoSEQ multiplex PCR; TCRdb lists only in-frame clones, some missing. The sample records around 940,000 clones, 76% being singletons. This TCR derives from a man aged 18 to 29 in good health. Sequencing input: memory CD4+ T cells sorted from blood. Subset in this sample: CD45RA-negative fraction.

CDR3 amino acids: CASSRGQWDNSGNTIYF. The CDR3 nucleotides are TGTGCCAGTAGTAGGGGACAGTGGGATAACTCTGGAAACACCATATATTTT. The rearrangement uses TRBV19 and TRBJ1-3; 7 bases match TRBD1. Germline lookup yields CDR1 LNHDA and CDR2 SQIVND (reference sequence). CDR3 size: 17 residues. Unmatched junction bases numbered 9, after V lost 4 bases and J lost 0 bases.